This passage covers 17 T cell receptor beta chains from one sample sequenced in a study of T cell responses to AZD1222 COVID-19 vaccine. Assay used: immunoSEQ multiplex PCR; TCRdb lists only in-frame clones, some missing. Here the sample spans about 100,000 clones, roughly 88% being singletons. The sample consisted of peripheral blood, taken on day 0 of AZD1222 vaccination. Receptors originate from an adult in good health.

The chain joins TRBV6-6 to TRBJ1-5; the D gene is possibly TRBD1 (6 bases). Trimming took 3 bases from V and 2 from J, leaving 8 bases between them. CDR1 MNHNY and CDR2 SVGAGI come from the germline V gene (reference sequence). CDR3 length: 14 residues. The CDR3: CASSYRGGNQPQHF. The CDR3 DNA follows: TGTGCCAGCAGTTATAGGGGGGGCAATCAGCCCCAGCATTTT.

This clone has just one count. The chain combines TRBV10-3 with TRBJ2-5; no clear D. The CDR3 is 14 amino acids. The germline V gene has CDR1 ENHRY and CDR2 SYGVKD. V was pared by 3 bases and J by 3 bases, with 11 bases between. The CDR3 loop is CAISDLGQKETQYF. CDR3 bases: TGTGCCATCAGTGATTTGGGTCAGAAAGAGACCCAGTACTTC.

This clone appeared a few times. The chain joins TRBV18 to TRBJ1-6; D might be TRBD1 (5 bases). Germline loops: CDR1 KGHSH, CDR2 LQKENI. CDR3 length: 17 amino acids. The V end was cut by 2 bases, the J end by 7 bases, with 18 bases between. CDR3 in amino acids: CASSPYGQGNSNSPLHF. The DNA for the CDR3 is TGTGCCAGCTCACCATATGGGCAGGGTAACTCCAATTCACCCCTCCACTTT.

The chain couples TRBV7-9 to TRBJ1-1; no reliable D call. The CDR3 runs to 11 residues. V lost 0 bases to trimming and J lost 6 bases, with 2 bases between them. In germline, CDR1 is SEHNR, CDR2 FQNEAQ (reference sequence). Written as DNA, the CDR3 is TGTGCCAGCAGCTTAGCGGCTGAAGCTTTCTTT. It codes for CASSLAAEAFF.

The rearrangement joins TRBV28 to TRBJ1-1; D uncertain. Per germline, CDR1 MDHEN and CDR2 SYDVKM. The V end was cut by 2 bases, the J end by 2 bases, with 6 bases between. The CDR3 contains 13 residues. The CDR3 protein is CASSLKGNTEAFF. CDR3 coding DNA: TGTGCCAGCAGTTTAAAGGGTAACACTGAAGCTTTCTTT.

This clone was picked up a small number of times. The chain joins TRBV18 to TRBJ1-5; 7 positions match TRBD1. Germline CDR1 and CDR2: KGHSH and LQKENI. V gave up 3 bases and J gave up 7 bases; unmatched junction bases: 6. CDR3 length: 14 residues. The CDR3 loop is CASSPGAGGQPQHF. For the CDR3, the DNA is TGTGCCAGCTCACCGGGGGCAGGGGGACAGCCCCAGCATTTT.

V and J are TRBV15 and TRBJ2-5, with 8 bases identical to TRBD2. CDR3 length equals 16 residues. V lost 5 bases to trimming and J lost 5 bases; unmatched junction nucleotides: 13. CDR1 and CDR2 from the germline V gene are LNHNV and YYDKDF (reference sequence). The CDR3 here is CATSGLLAAAWETQYF. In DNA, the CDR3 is TGTGCCACCAGCGGACTACTAGCGGCGGCTTGGGAGACCCAGTACTTC.

Here the CDR3 DNA reads TGTGCCAGCAGAGGACACCCCGGGAACACTGAAGCTTTCTTT. Protein sequence: CASRGHPGNTEAFF. V is TRBV9 and J is TRBJ1-1, with TRBD1 as a possible D gene (5 bases). Trimming shortened V by 5 bases and J by 1 base, and 12 bases separated the two germline ends. The CDR3 is 14 amino acids. CDR1 is SGDLS, CDR2 YYNGEE, per germline.

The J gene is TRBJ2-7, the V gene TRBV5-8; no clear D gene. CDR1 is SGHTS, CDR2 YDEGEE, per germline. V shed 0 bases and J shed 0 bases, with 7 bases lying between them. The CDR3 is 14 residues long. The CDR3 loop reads CASSLVGSSYEQYF. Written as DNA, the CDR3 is TGTGCCAGCAGCTTGGTCGGTAGCTCCTACGAGCAGTACTTC.

Written as DNA, the CDR3 is TGTGCCAGCAGCTTTCTAGTGGAGGTGAACAATGAGCAGTTCTTC. Translated, it gives CASSFLVEVNNEQFF. The V and J genes are TRBV5-4 and TRBJ2-1; tentative D call: TRBD2 (5 bases). Per the germline V gene, CDR1 is SGHNT and CDR2 is YYREEE (reference sequence). This CDR3 contains 15 residues. V shed 2 bases and J shed 5 bases, with 14 bases lying between them.

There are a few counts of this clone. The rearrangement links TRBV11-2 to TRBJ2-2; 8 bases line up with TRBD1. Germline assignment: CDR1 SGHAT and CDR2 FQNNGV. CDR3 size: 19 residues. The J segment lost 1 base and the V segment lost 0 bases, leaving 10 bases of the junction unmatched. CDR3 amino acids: CASSLDIWDRLKNTGELFF. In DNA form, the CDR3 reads TGTGCCAGCAGCTTAGACATCTGGGACAGGCTAAAGAACACCGGGGAGCTGTTTTTT.

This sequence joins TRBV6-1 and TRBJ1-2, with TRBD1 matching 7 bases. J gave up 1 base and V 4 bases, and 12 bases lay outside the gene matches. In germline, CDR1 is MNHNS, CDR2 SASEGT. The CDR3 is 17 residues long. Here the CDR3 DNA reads TGTGCCAGCAGTGGAAAACCCGGACAGGCCATTAACTATGGCTACACCTTC. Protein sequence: CASSGKPGQAINYGYTF.

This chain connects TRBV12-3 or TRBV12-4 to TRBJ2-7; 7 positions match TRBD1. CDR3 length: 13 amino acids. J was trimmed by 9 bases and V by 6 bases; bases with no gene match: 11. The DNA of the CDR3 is TGTGCCAGCAGGCCCGGGACAGTCGAGATGCAGTACTTC. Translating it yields CASRPGTVEMQYF.

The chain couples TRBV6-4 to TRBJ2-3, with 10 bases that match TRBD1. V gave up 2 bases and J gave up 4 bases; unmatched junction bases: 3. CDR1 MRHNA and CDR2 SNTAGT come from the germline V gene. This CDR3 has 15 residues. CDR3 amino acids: CASSDVTGGPDTQYF. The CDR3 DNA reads TGTGCCAGCAGTGACGTGACAGGGGGCCCAGATACGCAGTATTTT.

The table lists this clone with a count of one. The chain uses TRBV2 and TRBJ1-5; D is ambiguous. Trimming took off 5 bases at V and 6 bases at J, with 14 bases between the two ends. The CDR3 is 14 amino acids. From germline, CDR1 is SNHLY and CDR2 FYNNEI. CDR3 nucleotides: TGTGCCAGCAGTCGCGGGAGGGAAGGTCAGCCCCAGCATTTT. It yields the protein CASSRGREGQPQHF.

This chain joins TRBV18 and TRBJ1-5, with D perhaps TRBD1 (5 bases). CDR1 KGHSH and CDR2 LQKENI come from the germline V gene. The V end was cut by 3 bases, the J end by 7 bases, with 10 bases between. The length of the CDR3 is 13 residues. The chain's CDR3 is CASSPLGRQPQHF. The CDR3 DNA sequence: TGTGCCAGCTCACCGCTGGGACGCCAGCCCCAGCATTTT.

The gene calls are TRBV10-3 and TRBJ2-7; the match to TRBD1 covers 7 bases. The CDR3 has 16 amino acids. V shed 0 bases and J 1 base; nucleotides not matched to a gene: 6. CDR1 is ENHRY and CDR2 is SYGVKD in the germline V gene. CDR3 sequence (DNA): TGTGCCATCAGTGAGTCCCAAGCAGGGGGATCCTACGAGCAGTACTTC. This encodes CAISESQAGGSYEQYF.